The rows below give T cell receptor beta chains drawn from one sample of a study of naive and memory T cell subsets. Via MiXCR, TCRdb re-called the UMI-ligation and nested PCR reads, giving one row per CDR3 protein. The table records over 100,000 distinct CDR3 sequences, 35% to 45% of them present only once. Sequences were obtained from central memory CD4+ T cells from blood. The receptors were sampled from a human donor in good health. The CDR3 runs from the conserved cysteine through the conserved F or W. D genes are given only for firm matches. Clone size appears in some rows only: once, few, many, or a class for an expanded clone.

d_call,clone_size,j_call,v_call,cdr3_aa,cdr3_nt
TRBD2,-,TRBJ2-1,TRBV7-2,CASSLNSGMSGEQFF,TGTGCCAGCAGCTTAAACAGCGGGATGTCTGGTGAGCAGTTCTTC
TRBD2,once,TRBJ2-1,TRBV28,CASSFSGLARYLEREQFF,TGTGCCAGCAGTTTCTCGGGACTAGCGCGATATTTAGAGCGTGAGCAGTTCTTC
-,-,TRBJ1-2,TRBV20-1,CSANQGSGWGYTF,TGCAGTGCTAACCAGGGGTCGGGTTGGGGCTACACCTTC
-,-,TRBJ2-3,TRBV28,CASTFSTDTQYF,TGTGCCAGCACCTTCAGCACAGATACGCAGTATTTT
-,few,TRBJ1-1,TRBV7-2,CASLWGRGNTEAFF,TGTGCTAGCCTATGGGGAAGAGGGAACACTGAAGCTTTCTTT
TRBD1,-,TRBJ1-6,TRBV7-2,CASSSRTGDSPLHF,TGTGCCAGCAGCTCAAGGACAGGGGATTCACCCCTCCACTTT
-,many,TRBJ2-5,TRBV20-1,CSAREDARQETQYF,TGCAGTGCTAGAGAGGATGCCAGGCAAGAGACCCAGTACTTC
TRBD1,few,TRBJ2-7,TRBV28,CASSHRDREGEQYF,TGTGCCAGCAGTCACCGGGACAGGGAAGGCGAGCAGTACTTC
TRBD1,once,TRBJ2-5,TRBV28,CASSRSGTGLGETQYF,TGTGCCAGCAGCCGGTCCGGGACAGGGTTGGGGGAGACCCAGTACTTC
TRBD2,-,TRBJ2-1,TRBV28,CASRVGTGTRAYNEQFF,TGTGCCAGCAGAGTCGGAACCGGGACTAGAGCCTACAATGAGCAGTTCTTC